The rows below give T cell receptor beta chains drawn from one sample of a study of CD8 T cells in ankylosing spondylitis. One entry per CDR3 protein results from TCRdb running MiXCR on the 5' RACE reads. Found here are around 440,000 distinct CDR3 sequences, over 15% of them singletons; the top ten hold approximately 1%. Sequencing was carried out using blood, either unsorted or a sorted T cell fraction (not recorded which). These receptors were collected from a male donor with ankylosing spondylitis. The CDR3 runs from the conserved cysteine through the conserved F or W. Size tells how often a clone was seen (once, few, many) or the class of an expanded clone, and some rows leave it out.

>TRBV6-5|few|TRBJ1-1
CASVSPGNTEAFF
>TRBV11-2|few|TRBJ2-2
CASSLTSGGSTHTGELFF
>TRBV20-1|many|TRBJ2-3
CSARGRAPLADTQYF
>TRBV6-1|.|TRBJ1-1
CASSPTPGKGGTEAFF
>TRBV6-1|.|TRBJ1-1
CASSARNTEAFF
>TRBV5-1|.|TRBJ1-1
CASSLWENTEAFF
>TRBV11-3|.|TRBJ1-3
CASSRSSGNTIYF
>TRBV6-1|few|TRBJ2-4
CASSERGLAKNIQYF
>TRBV25-1|few|TRBJ1-1
CASSDRGVAEAFF
>TRBV3-1|few|TRBJ2-7
CASSQKRRTSGEPYEQYF
>TRBV6-2/TRBV6-3|.|TRBJ2-1
CASSYSSKSSGIGNEQFF
>TRBV11-3|few|TRBJ2-5
CASSLGGTRDETQYF
>TRBV6-6|few|TRBJ2-7
CASSGDGRGQYF
>TRBV28|many|TRBJ1-2
CASTDSFRYGYTF
>TRBV7-2|.|TRBJ1-4
CASSPSLGTTAMRGLFF
>TRBV20-1|.|TRBJ2-1
CSARDRTSGSDEQFF
>TRBV9|few|TRBJ1-2
CASSLRQGRGGYTF